A single sample gave rise to the 14 T cell receptor beta chains below, sequenced in a study of lymphopenia after photon versus proton radiotherapy. Repertoires were generated with immunoSEQ multiplex PCR, while TCRdb's copy carries only in-frame clones and drops some. The sample includes around 70,000 clones, roughly 88% of them seen just once. Material: peripheral blood, obtained from a patient treated with photon-based radiotherapy. The source is a woman aged 65 to 85 with pancreatic cancer.

CDR3 DNA: TGCGCCGACAGGACGTTGGGAAACACCATATATTTT. It codes for CADRTLGNTIYF. The rearrangement links TRBV23-1 to TRBJ1-3; TRBD1 is a possible D gene (6 bases). TRBV23-1 is given ORF status, its function remaining uncertain. V lost 11 bases, J lost 4 bases, and 12 bases lay in between. The CDR3 has 12 amino acids.

The chain combines TRBV28 with TRBJ1-1; 8 positions match TRBD1. J lost 10 bases, V lost 6 bases, and 13 bases had no gene match. CDR3 length equals 14 residues. In germline, CDR1 is MDHEN, CDR2 SYDVKM. The CDR3 nucleotides read TGTGCCAGCAGGGCCACCCCAGGGGGCGGTGGAGCTTTCTTT. This translates into CASRATPGGGGAFF.

The J gene is TRBJ1-4, the V gene TRBV6-5; possible D gene TRBD1, 5 bases. Germline V CDR1 and CDR2: MNHEY, SVGAGI. V lost 7 bases, J lost 7 bases, and 13 bases lay in between. This CDR3 region has 13 residues. CDR3 nucleotides: TGTGCCAGCAACTCGGGGGTTGGTGAAAAACTGTTTTTT. This encodes CASNSGVGEKLFF.

The chain employs TRBV7-2 and TRBJ2-1; D ambiguous. The length of the CDR3 is 12 residues. CDR1 and CDR2 from the germline V gene are SGHTA and FQGNSA. V dropped 1 base and J dropped 8 bases, with 6 bases sitting between them. CDR3 bases: TGTGCCAGCAGCTTAGGGCTAGATGAGCAGTTCTTC. As protein: CASSLGLDEQFF.

The chain uses TRBV18 and TRBJ1-3; D is perhaps TRBD1 (6 bases). The CDR3 has 16 residues. Trimming took 3 bases from V and 3 from J, leaving 15 bases between them. Germline assignment: CDR1 KGHSH and CDR2 LQKENI. The CDR3 bases are TGTGCCAGCTCACCCTCCCGGGACACGTATGGAAACACCATATATTTT. Its translation: CASSPSRDTYGNTIYF.

The chain has TRBV10-3 and TRBJ2-7, with 7 bases fitting TRBD1. Germline lookup yields CDR1 ENHRY and CDR2 SYGVKD. Germline trimming cut 5 bases from V and 2 bases from J; bases unmatched to any gene: 3. The CDR3 sequence is 13 residues long. CDR3 loop: CAISPGQTYEQYF. Written as DNA, the CDR3 is TGTGCCATCAGTCCGGGACAGACCTACGAGCAGTACTTC.

A note on this clone: The junction does not match germline at one end; this may be a read error. V gene TRBV7-7 combines with J gene TRBJ2-5; 13 positions match TRBD2. This CDR3 is 15 amino acids long. CDR1 and CDR2 from the germline V gene are SSHAT and FNYEAQ (reference sequence). CDR3 protein: CASSPLAGGPETQYF. In nucleotides, the CDR3 is TGTGCTAGCAGCCCACTAGCGGGAGGGCCAGAGACCCAGTACTTC. Full variable domain (rest looked up from reference TRBV7-7 and TRBJ2-5): GAGVSQSPRYKVTKRGQDVTLRCDPISSHATLYWYQQALGQGPEFLTYFNYEAQPDKSGLPSDRFSAERPEGSISTLTIQRTEQRDSAMYRCASSPLAGGPETQYFGPGTRLLVL.

The rearrangement joins TRBV5-1 to TRBJ2-3; possibly TRBD1 for D (6 bases). Looked up from germline, CDR1 is SGHRS and CDR2 is YFSETQ. The CDR3 extends over 14 amino acids. V was pared by 5 bases and J by 3 bases, with 13 bases between. The CDR3 nucleotides are TGCGCCAGCAGTGAAGGGGGAGATACAGATACGCAGTATTTT. Translation: CASSEGGDTDTQYF.

The rearrangement uses TRBV5-4 and TRBJ2-1; 12 bases align to TRBD2. V lost 4 bases, J lost 14 bases, and 13 bases stayed unmatched. Germline V gene sequence: CDR1 SGHNT, CDR2 YYREEE (reference sequence). The CDR3 consists of 15 residues. CDR3 bases: TGTGCCAGCAGCATGGGACTAGCGGGTCCCCGAGCTGAGTTCTTC. Protein: CASSMGLAGPRAEFF.

The J gene is TRBJ1-6, the V gene TRBV5-1; the D is unclear. Trimming took 3 bases from V and 5 from J, leaving 12 bases between them. This CDR3 has 15 amino acids. In germline, CDR1 is SGHRS, CDR2 YFSETQ. The CDR3 reads CASSSTAVHNSPLHF. The DNA for the CDR3 is TGCGCCAGCAGCTCCACGGCAGTGCATAATTCACCCCTCCACTTT.

The V call is TRBV19, the J call TRBJ2-5; D is perhaps TRBD1 or TRBD2 (5 bases each). The CDR3 runs 14 residues. Germline V lookup: CDR1 LNHDA, CDR2 SQIVND (reference sequence). V dropped 3 bases and J dropped 1 base, with 9 bases sitting between them. The CDR3 DNA is TGTGCCAGTAGTATTGGGGGTGCCCAAGAGACCCAGTACTTC. It yields the protein CASSIGGAQETQYF.

The chain carries TRBV6-5 and TRBJ2-7; no clear D. Deletions cut 5 bases from V and 3 bases from J, with 17 bases between. This CDR3 is built from 15 residues. CDR1 is MNHEY and CDR2 is SVGAGI in the germline V gene. This CDR3 is CASSTQARELYEQYF. The CDR3 region has the DNA TGTGCCAGCAGTACCCAGGCCCGAGAGCTCTACGAGCAGTACTTC.

The chain has TRBV28 and TRBJ2-1; 11 nucleotides agree with TRBD2. The CDR3 has 17 residues. Germline V lookup: CDR1 MDHEN, CDR2 SYDVKM. V dropped 0 bases and J dropped 4; count of bases not matched to a gene: 5. CDR3 sequence (DNA): TGTGCCAGCAGTTTATGGGTGGGACTAGCGGTTTACAATGAGCAGTTCTTC. Translation gives CASSLWVGLAVYNEQFF.

The V and J genes are TRBV7-8 and TRBJ2-7, with D possibly being TRBD2 (6 bases). The CDR3 is 13 residues long. The V end lost 1 base, the J end lost 6 bases, and 10 bases lay between the germline ends. Germline lookup yields CDR1 SGHVS and CDR2 FQNEAQ. CDR3 in amino acids: CASSLVMGGEQYF. CDR3 coding DNA: TGTGCCAGCAGCTTAGTGATGGGAGGCGAGCAGTACTTC.